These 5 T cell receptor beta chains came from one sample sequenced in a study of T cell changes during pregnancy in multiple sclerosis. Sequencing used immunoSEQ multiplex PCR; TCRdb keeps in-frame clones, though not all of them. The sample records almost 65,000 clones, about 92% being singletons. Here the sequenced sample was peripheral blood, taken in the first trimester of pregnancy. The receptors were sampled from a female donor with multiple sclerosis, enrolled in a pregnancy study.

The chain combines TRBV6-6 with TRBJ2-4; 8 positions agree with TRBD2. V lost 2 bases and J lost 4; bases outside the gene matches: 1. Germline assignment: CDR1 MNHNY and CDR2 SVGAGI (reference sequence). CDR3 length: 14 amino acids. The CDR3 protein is CASSYGGGKNIQYF. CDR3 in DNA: TGTGCCAGCAGTTACGGCGGGGGGAAAAACATTCAGTACTTC.

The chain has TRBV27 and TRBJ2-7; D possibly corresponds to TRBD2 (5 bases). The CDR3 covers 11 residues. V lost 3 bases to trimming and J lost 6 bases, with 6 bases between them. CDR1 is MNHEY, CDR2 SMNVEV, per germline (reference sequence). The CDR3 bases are TGTGCCAGCAGTTTCGGAGGCGAGCAGTACTTC. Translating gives CASSFGGEQYF.

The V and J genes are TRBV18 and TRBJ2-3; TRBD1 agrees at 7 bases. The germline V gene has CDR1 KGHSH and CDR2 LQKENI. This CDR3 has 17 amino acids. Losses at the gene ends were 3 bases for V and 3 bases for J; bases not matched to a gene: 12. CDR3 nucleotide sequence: TGTGCCAGCTCACCTACGCGCAGGGACAGAGTTACAGATACGCAGTATTTT. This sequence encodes CASSPTRRDRVTDTQYF.

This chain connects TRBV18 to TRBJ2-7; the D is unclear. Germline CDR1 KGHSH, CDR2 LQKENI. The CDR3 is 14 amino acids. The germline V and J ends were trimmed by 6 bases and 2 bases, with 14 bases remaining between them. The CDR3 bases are TGTGCCAGCTCGTTCATGTCTGGAGCCTACGAGCAGTACTTC. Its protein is CASSFMSGAYEQYF.

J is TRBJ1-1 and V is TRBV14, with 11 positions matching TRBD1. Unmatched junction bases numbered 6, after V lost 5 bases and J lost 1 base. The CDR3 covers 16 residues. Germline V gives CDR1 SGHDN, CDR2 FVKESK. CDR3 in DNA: TGTGCCAGCAGCACCCGGGACAGGGGGAAGAACACTGAAGCTTTCTTT. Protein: CASSTRDRGKNTEAFF.